Shown below are 18 T cell receptor beta chains from a single sample sequenced in a study of T cells in localized non-small cell lung cancer. Profiling relied on immunoSEQ multiplex PCR, and the TCRdb table lists in-frame clones only, not all of them. The sample has 50,000 or so clones, around 80% seen once. The sequencing here drew on PBMCs, taken before any cancer treatment. The receptors stem from a woman aged 35 to 70 with stage II lung adenocarcinoma.

The chain combines TRBV19 with TRBJ1-5, with D tentatively TRBD1 (5 bases). Trimming removed 11 bases from V and 5 bases from J, with 16 bases in between. Looked up from germline, CDR1 is LNHDA and CDR2 is SQIVND (reference sequence). The CDR3 consists of 13 residues. CDR3 in amino acids: CASRGGTDQPQHF. The CDR3 DNA follows: TGTGCCTCCCGGGGAGGGACGGATCAGCCCCAGCATTTT. The variable domain in full, completed from reference TRBV19 and TRBJ1-5, reads DGGITQSPKYLFRKEGQNVTLSCEQNLNHDAMYWYRQDPGQGLRLIYYSQIVNDFQKGDIAEGYSVSREKKESFPLTVTSAQKNPTAFYLCASRGGTDQPQHFGDGTRLSIL.

This chain uses TRBV6-5 with TRBJ2-1, with 10 nucleotides matching TRBD1. The CDR3 has 16 residues. Germline assignment: CDR1 MNHEY and CDR2 SVGAGI. Germline trimming cut 2 bases from V and 6 bases from J; bases unmatched to any gene: 7. The CDR3 sequence is CASSYRGQGKSNEQFF. DNA of the CDR3: TGTGCCAGCAGTTACCGGGGACAGGGGAAGAGCAATGAGCAGTTCTTC.

The rearrangement uses TRBV28 and TRBJ1-2, with D maybe TRBD1 (6 bases). The CDR3 spans 13 residues. V was cut by 7 bases and J by 7 bases, with 16 bases left in between. Per germline, CDR1 MDHEN and CDR2 SYDVKM. The CDR3 nucleotides read TGTGCCAGCACTAAGGTGGGGGGCGGTGGCTACACCTTC. This gives the protein CASTKVGGGGYTF.

Written as DNA, the CDR3 is TGTGCCAGCAGCTTAGCGGCAATGTTACTAAGTTCCGACACAGATACGCAGTATTTT. Its translation is CASSLAAMLLSSDTDTQYF. This chain links TRBV7-6 with TRBJ2-3; D not resolved. CDR1 is SGHVS, CDR2 FNYEAQ, per germline. The ends were cut back, 0 bases at V and 2 bases at J, with 21 bases in the middle. CDR3 size: 19 residues.

The genes are TRBV18 and TRBJ1-1; D might be TRBD1 (6 bases). The CDR3 extends over 14 amino acids. Germline V gives CDR1 KGHSH, CDR2 LQKENI. V lost 6 bases to trimming and J lost 1 base, with 12 bases between them. The CDR3 loop reads CASSSDRQNTEAFF. Here the CDR3 DNA reads TGTGCCAGCTCCTCGGACAGACAGAACACTGAAGCTTTCTTT.

The chain has TRBV5-6 and TRBJ1-2; D perhaps matches TRBD1 (5 bases). This CDR3 region has 14 residues. V lost 0 bases and J lost 5, with 11 bases in between. Looked up from germline, CDR1 is SGHDT and CDR2 is YYEEEE. DNA of the CDR3: TGTGCCAGCAGCTTGGGAGGGGCTGCTTATGGCTACACCTTC. It specifies CASSLGGAAYGYTF. The whole variable domain, remainder taken from reference TRBV5-6 and TRBJ1-2, is DAGVTQSPTHLIKTRGQQVTLRCSPKSGHDTVSWYQQALGQGPQFIFQYYEEEERQRGNFPDRFSGHQFPNYSSELNVNALLLGDSALYLCASSLGGAAYGYTFGSGTRLTVV.

This sequence joins TRBV28 and TRBJ2-7; no clear D. The CDR3 runs 14 residues. Germline V lookup: CDR1 MDHEN, CDR2 SYDVKM. Between the trimmed V and J ends, which lost 6 bases and 3 bases, there was a span of 15 bases. CDR3 sequence: CASSRPDLNYEQYF. DNA of the CDR3: TGTGCCAGCAGCCGGCCCGATTTAAACTACGAGCAGTACTTC.

The gene calls are TRBV2 and TRBJ2-3; 10 bases are a match to TRBD2. The CDR3 is made up of 14 amino acids. Germline lookup yields CDR1 SNHLY and CDR2 FYNNEI. With V trimmed by 5 bases and J by 5 bases, 4 bases remained unmatched. Here the CDR3 DNA reads TGTGCCAGCAGTTCCAGCGGGGGGGGAGATACGCAGTATTTT. It specifies CASSSSGGGDTQYF.

This clone appeared once. J is TRBJ2-1 and V is TRBV18; 7 positions agree with TRBD1. Looked up from germline, CDR1 is KGHSH and CDR2 is LQKENI. This CDR3 has 16 amino acids. Trimming removed 6 bases from V and 2 bases from J; junction bases left unmatched: 10. CDR3 DNA: TGTGCCAGCTCCCCGACAGGGAGCCGCCCCTACAATGAGCAGTTCTTC. Encoded protein: CASSPTGSRPYNEQFF. The full variable domain, completed using reference TRBV18 and TRBJ2-1, is NAGVMQNPRHLVRRRGQEARLRCSPMKGHSHVYWYRQLPEEGLKFMVYLQKENIIDESGMPKERFSAEFPKEGPSILRIQQVVRGDSAAYFCASSPTGSRPYNEQFFGPGTRLTVL.

To note about this clone: The sample holds other DNA sequences that translate to the same CDR3. This chain connects TRBV5-6 to TRBJ1-1, with D uncertain. Per germline, CDR1 SGHDT and CDR2 YYEEEE. The CDR3 is made up of 14 amino acids. The V gene lost 0 bases and the J gene lost 4 bases, with 10 bases spanning the gap. The CDR3 coding sequence is TGTGCCAGCAGCTTGGGACGCCGAGGCACTGAAGCTTTCTTT. Translated, it gives CASSLGRRGTEAFF. The full variable domain, completed using reference TRBV5-6 and TRBJ1-1, is DAGVTQSPTHLIKTRGQQVTLRCSPKSGHDTVSWYQQALGQGPQFIFQYYEEEERQRGNFPDRFSGHQFPNYSSELNVNALLLGDSALYLCASSLGRRGTEAFFGQGTRLTVV.

The chain employs TRBV11-1 and TRBJ2-7; unclear D gene. V lost 1 base, J lost 0 bases, and 10 bases lay in between. Germline V gene data show CDR1 as SGHAT and CDR2 as FQDESV (reference sequence). There are 15 residues in the CDR3. The CDR3 region has the DNA TGTGCCAGCAGCTTAGTCGCAGAGGTCTCCTACGAGCAGTACTTC. This sequence encodes CASSLVAEVSYEQYF.

The chain has TRBV5-5 and TRBJ1-1; D not resolved. Trimming removed 0 bases from V and 1 base from J, with 7 bases in between. CDR1 and CDR2 (germline): SGHKS, YYEKEE (reference sequence). The CDR3 extends over 14 amino acids. The CDR3 coding sequence is TGTGCCAGCAGCTTGGTAGGGTGGAACACTGAAGCTTTCTTT. It is translated as CASSLVGWNTEAFF.

The rearrangement links TRBV30 to TRBJ2-2, with D possibly being TRBD2 (6 bases). V was pared by 6 bases and J by 0 bases, with 11 bases between. Germline loops: CDR1 GTSNPN, CDR2 SVGIG (reference sequence). This CDR3 region has 14 residues. The CDR3 bases are TGTGCCTGCCCTCGGAGGGCGAACACCGGGGAGCTGTTTTTT. Translating gives CACPRRANTGELFF.

This chain uses TRBV21-1 with TRBJ1-3; the D call in the table, TRBD1, was not verified against the DNA. TRBV21-1 is marked as a pseudogene. The CDR3 consists of 15 residues. The DNA of the CDR3 is TGTGCCAGCACCGGGACAGGGGGCTCTGGAAACACCATATATTTT. It encodes CASTGTGGSGNTIYF.

This clone was seen once. This sequence joins TRBV7-9 and TRBJ2-1, with D perhaps TRBD1 (5 bases). This CDR3 comprises 14 residues. CDR1 SEHNR and CDR2 FQNEAQ come from the germline V gene (reference sequence). Trimming stripped 0 bases from V and 6 bases from J, with 9 bases between. Here the CDR3 DNA reads TGTGCCAGCAGCTTAGCGAGCAGGGTCAATGAGCAGTTCTTC. Translated: CASSLASRVNEQFF. Based on the CDR3 plus reference TRBV7-9 and TRBJ2-1, the full variable domain is DTGVSQNPRHKITKRGQNVTFRCDPISEHNRLYWYRQTLGQGPEFLTYFQNEAQLEKSRLLSDRFSAERPKGSFSTLEIQRTEQGDSAMYLCASSLASRVNEQFFGPGTRLTVL.

The V and J genes are TRBV4-1 and TRBJ1-2, with no clear D. Germline loops: CDR1 MGHRA, CDR2 YSYEKL. V lost 3 bases and J 0 bases, leaving 14 bases between the germline ends. The length of the CDR3 is 16 residues. CDR3 bases: TGCGCCAGCAGCCAGCAACCCCGGACCGCTAACTATGGCTACACCTTC. Protein product: CASSQQPRTANYGYTF.

CDR3 nucleotides: TGTGCCAGCAGCATAAGGACAGGGCCCCCATCCTCTGAAGCTTTCTTT. This encodes CASSIRTGPPSSEAFF. The gene calls are TRBV7-9 and TRBJ1-1; the match to TRBD1 covers 8 bases. The CDR3 totals 16 residues. Germline V gene lookup returns CDR1 SEHNR and CDR2 FQNEAQ (reference sequence). V was clipped by 5 bases and J by 6 bases; unmatched bases: 14.

This clone was found once. The chain carries TRBV7-6 and TRBJ1-2; 10 bases are shared with TRBD1. The V gene's germline CDR1 is SGHVS and CDR2 FNYEAQ. This CDR3 has 15 amino acids. V was pared by 5 bases and J by 6 bases, with 9 bases of the junction left unmatched. The CDR3 sequence: CASSPGDRGPDGYTF. For the CDR3, the DNA is TGTGCCAGCAGCCCTGGAGACAGGGGGCCTGATGGCTACACCTTC.